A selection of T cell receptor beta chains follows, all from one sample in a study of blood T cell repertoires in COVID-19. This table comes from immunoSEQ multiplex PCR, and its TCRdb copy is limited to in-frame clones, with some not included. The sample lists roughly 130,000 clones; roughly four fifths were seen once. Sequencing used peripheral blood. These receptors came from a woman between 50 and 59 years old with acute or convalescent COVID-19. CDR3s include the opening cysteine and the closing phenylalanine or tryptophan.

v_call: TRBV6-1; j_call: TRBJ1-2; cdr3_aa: CASSDQAGYTF
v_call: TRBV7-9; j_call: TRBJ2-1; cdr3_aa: CASSLAGGYEQFF
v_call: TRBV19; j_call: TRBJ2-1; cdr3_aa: CASSATGGVNEQFF
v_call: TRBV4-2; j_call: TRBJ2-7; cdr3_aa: CASSHGRTGRTYEQYF
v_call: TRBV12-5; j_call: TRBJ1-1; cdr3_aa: CASGLVLQGPQGAFF
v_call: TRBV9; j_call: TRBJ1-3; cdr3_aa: CASSARQGFGPGNTIYF
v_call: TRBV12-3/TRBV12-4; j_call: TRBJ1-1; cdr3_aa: CASRGLMNTEAFF
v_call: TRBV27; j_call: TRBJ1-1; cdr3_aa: CASSQQGRTEAFF
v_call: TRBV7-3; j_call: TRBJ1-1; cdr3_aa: CASSLMRGGTEAFF
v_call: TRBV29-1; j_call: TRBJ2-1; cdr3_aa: CSVLAGVGEQFF
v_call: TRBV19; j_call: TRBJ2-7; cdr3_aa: CASSPGQEVQQYF
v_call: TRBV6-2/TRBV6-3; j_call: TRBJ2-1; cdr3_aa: CASSYQTGQGRIYNEQFF
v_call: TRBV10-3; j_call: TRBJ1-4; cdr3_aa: CAISGQGADEKLFF
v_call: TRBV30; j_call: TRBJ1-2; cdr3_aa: CAWSVQLFNYGYTF
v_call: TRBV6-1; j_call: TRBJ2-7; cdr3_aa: CASSEIAGQISYEQYF
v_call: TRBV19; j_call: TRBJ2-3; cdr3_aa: CASSKTASGVTSTDTQYF
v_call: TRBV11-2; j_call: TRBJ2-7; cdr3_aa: CASSLEAGIPYF
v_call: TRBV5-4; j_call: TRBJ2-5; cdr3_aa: CASSSVGGGQETQYF
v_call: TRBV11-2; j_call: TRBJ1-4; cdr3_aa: CASSWTLGEKELFF
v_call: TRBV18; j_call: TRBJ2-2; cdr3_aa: CASSPTRQNTGELFF
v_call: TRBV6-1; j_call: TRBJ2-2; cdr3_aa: CASSEGAGGPTGELFF
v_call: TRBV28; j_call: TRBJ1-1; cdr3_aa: CASSPQELEAFF
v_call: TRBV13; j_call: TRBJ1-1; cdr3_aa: CASSPMGQGIMNTEAFF
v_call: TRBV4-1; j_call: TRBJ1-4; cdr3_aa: CASSQVFANEKLFF
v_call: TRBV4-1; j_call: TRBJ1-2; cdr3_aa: CASSQETESGYGYTF
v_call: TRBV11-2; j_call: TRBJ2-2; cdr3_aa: CASSWAGRSAGELFF
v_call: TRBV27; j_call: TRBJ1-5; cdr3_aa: CASSLKPGQPQHF
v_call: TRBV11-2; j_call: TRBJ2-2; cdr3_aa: CASSSSGTGELFF
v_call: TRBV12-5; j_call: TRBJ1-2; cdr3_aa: CASGLGGQGRYGYTF
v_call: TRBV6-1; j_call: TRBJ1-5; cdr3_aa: CASSEWVASNQPQHF
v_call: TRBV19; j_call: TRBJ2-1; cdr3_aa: CASSTGGHGNEQFF
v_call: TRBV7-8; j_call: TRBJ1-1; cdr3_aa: CASSLTFGQENTEAFF
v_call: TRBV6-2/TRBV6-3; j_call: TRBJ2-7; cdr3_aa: CASSYSQDRGLGEQYF
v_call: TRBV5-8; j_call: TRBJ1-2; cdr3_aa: CASSPMPGQGNYGYTF
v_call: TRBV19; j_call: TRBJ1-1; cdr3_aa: CASSIWSRATGPRTEAFF
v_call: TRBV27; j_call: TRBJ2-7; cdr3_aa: CASSLFQGEQYF
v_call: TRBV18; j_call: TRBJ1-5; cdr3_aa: CASSPGGNQPQHF
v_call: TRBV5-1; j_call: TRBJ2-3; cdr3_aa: CASSPRTGELTDTQYF
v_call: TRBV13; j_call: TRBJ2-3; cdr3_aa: CASSSRTSGGAIVTDTQYF
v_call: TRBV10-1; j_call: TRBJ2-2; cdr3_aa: CAARQGRGELFF
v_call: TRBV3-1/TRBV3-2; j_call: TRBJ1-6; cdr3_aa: CASSFSRAPIYNSPLHF
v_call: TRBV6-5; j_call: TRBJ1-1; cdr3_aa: CASSYPGGNTEAFF
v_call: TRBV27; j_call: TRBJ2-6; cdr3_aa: CASNRQGFSGANVLTF
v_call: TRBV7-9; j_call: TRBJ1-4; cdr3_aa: CASSLVRGPNEKLFF
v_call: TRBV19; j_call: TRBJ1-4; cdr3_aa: CASSHRDRDDEKLFF
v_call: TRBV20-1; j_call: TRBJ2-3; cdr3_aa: CSAYRGDTQYF
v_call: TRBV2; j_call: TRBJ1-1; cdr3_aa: CASGAGTVFKVAFF
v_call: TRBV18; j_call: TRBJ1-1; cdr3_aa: CASSPGGLNTEAFF
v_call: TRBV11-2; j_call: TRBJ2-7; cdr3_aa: CASSAGRQAYEQYF
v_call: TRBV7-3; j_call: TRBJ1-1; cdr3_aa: CASSLQGGGVNTEAFF
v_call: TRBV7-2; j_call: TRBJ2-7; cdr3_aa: CASSPRTGGSYEQYF
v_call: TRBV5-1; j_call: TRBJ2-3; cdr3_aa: CASSLDPTGRDTDTQYF
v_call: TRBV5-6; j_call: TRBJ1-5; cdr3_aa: CASSLRGTGASHQPQHF
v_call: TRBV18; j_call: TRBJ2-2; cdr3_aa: CASSPGAQAGELFF
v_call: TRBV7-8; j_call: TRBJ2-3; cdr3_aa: CASSRVGRGGTDTQYF